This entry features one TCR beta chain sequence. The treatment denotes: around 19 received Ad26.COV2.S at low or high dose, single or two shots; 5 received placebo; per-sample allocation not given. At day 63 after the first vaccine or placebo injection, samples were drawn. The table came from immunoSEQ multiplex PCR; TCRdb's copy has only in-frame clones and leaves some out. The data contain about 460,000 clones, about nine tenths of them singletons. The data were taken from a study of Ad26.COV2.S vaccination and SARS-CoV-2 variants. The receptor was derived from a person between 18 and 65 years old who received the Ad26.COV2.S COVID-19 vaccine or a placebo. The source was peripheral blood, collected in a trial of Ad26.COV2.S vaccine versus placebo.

The CDR3 coding sequence is TGTGCCAGCAACGGACATAACCGTCTCATCTCTGGAAACACCATATATTTT. This translates into CASNGHNRLISGNTIYF. The J gene is TRBJ1-3, the V gene TRBV28; maybe TRBD1 (5 bases). This CDR3 comprises 17 residues. Trimming removed 7 bases at V and 0 bases at J, with 19 bases between. CDR1 MDHEN and CDR2 SYDVKM come from the germline V gene.